These T cell receptor beta chains were read from a single sample in a study of blood T cell repertoires in COVID-19. Some clones are missing from TCRdb's copy, which holds only in-frame ones; the method was immunoSEQ multiplex PCR. The sample has approximately 360,000 clones, approximately 90% seen once; the top ten hold 0.9% to 1%. Material for sequencing was PBMCs or T cells enriched from blood (not recorded which). The receptors here all came from a woman in her twenties or thirties with acute COVID-19. CDR3s include the opening cysteine and the closing phenylalanine or tryptophan. D genes are given only for firm matches. Some rows have no size entry. The others give once, few or many, or a class for an expanded clone.

>TRBJ2-7|NA|NA|TRBV9
TGTGCCAGCAGCGTAGCAACGGGGTCCTACGAGCAGTACTTC
CASSVATGSYEQYF
>TRBJ1-1|TRBD1|NA|TRBV27
TGTGCCAGCAGTTCCAGAGGACAGGGCACTGAAGCTTTCTTT
CASSSRGQGTEAFF
>TRBJ1-2|TRBD1|NA|TRBV5-6
TGTGCCAGCAGGAAAATGGAGACGGGACAGGGATTCGGCTACACCTTC
CASRKMETGQGFGYTF
>TRBJ1-1|NA|NA|TRBV6-5
TGTGCCAGCAGTTACGGGCAGGCAGACACTGAAGCTTTCTTT
CASSYGQADTEAFF
>TRBJ2-3|NA|NA|TRBV24-1
TGTGCCACCAGTGACCACGGGAAAGGAAGAGATACGCAGTATTTT
CATSDHGKGRDTQYF
>TRBJ1-2|NA|NA|TRBV29-1
TGCAGCGTTGAAAATGTGGGGCACAGCTATGGCTACACCTTC
CSVENVGHSYGYTF
>TRBJ2-1|NA|NA|TRBV6-4
TGTGCCAGCAGTGACTCCTATGAGCAGTTCTTC
CASSDSYEQFF
>TRBJ1-4|TRBD1|NA|TRBV6-5
TGTGCCGGCGGACAGGCTGCAACTAATGAAAAACTGTTTTTT
CAGGQAATNEKLFF
>TRBJ1-4|NA|NA|TRBV27
TGTGCCAGCAGTTTTAGGGGGAGATACGAAAAACTGTTTTTT
CASSFRGRYEKLFF
>TRBJ2-3|TRBD2|NA|TRBV29-1
TGCAGCGGGACTAGCGGGGGTGTGGCAGATACGCAGTATTTT
CSGTSGGVADTQYF
>TRBJ2-3|NA|NA|TRBV7-9
TGTGCCAGCAGCTTAGTGGAGGCGGGGTGGGGCACAGATACGCAGTATTTT
CASSLVEAGWGTDTQYF
>TRBJ2-1|NA|NA|TRBV6-5
TGTGCCAGCAGAAGAACAGTAAAACAGTACAATGAGCAGTTCTTC
CASRRTVKQYNEQFF
>TRBJ1-2|NA|NA|TRBV4-1
TGCGCCAGCAGCGCTGACAGGCGCCCTGACTATGGCTACACCTTC
CASSADRRPDYGYTF
>TRBJ1-5|TRBD1|NA|TRBV6-2/TRBV6-3
TGTGCCAGCAGTTACCCGCCGACAGGGATCAATCGAAGCAATCAGCCCCAGCATTTT
CASSYPPTGINRSNQPQHF
>TRBJ1-6|NA|few|TRBV25-1
TGTGCCAGCAGTGGAAGTACAGGGTATAATTCACCCCTCCACTTT
CASSGSTGYNSPLHF
>TRBJ2-3|NA|once|TRBV7-2
TGTGCCAGCAGCTTAACCTGGGGGCCGGTGGCGGGTACGCAGTATTTT
CASSLTWGPVAGTQYF
>TRBJ2-1|NA|NA|TRBV5-1
TGCGCCAGCGGGGGAGAACAGGGCTCGATTAGTGAGCAGTTCTTC
CASGGEQGSISEQFF
>TRBJ1-2|TRBD1|NA|TRBV9
TGTGCCAGCAGCGTAGACGGGACAGGGAACTATGGCTACACCTTC
CASSVDGTGNYGYTF
>TRBJ1-1|TRBD1|NA|TRBV5-4
TGTGCCAGCAGCCTACAGGGGGTTTACACTGAAGCTTTCTTT
CASSLQGVYTEAFF
>TRBJ2-7|TRBD1|NA|TRBV7-2
TGTGCCAGCAGCCTAGGGGACAGACCCTACGAGCAGTACTTC
CASSLGDRPYEQYF
>TRBJ2-1|TRBD1|NA|TRBV24-1
TGTGCCACCAGTTCGGGCGTCGACAGGGGATCCAATGAGCAGTTCTTC
CATSSGVDRGSNEQFF
>TRBJ2-5|NA|once|TRBV5-1
TGCGCCAGCAGCTTGGGGCCCAGGATCCAAGAGACCCAGTACTTC
CASSLGPRIQETQYF
>TRBJ2-5|NA|NA|TRBV7-8
TGTGCCAGCAACCCAACCCCAAGTCGGGGAACTCAAGAGACCCAGTACTTC
CASNPTPSRGTQETQYF
>TRBJ1-2|TRBD1|NA|TRBV7-3
TGTGCCAGCAGCCCCGAAGGCGGGACAGGGGATGGCTACACCTTC
CASSPEGGTGDGYTF
>TRBJ2-2|NA|NA|TRBV10-2
TGCGCCAGCACCGGGACAAGGAACACCGGGGAGCTGTTTTTT
CASTGTRNTGELFF
>TRBJ2-7|TRBD2|once|TRBV7-2
TGTGCCAGCAGCCCCATAGCGGGGGGGCCACCGTACGAGCAGTACTTC
CASSPIAGGPPYEQYF
>TRBJ2-7|NA|NA|TRBV4-1
TGCGCCAGCAGCCAAGATCGGCTAGCTGGGTACGAGCAGTACTTC
CASSQDRLAGYEQYF
>TRBJ2-7|TRBD1|NA|TRBV27
TGTGCCAGATTAAGATGGACAGGGCGTTCCTACGAGCAGTACTTC
CARLRWTGRSYEQYF
>TRBJ1-1|NA|NA|TRBV4-1
TGCGCCAGCAGCCAAGCTAACGCGGACACTGAAGCTTTCTTT
CASSQANADTEAFF
>TRBJ2-7|TRBD1|few|TRBV6-6
TGTGCCAGCAGTTTCACTCTCGGACAGGGCGAGCAGTACTTC
CASSFTLGQGEQYF
>TRBJ1-2|NA|NA|TRBV24-1
TGTGCCACCAGTGATTTCGGGGGCTACACCTTC
CATSDFGGYTF
>TRBJ1-1|TRBD1|NA|TRBV27
TGTGCCAGCAGTTTGAAAAAAGACAGGGGCGCTTTCTTT
CASSLKKDRGAFF
>TRBJ2-3|NA|NA|TRBV19
TGTGCCAGTAGGGCTCAGGGGGGCGTGGATACGCAGTATTTT
CASRAQGGVDTQYF
>TRBJ2-3|NA|NA|TRBV6-5
TGTGCCAGCGTAGAGTTAGGCACAGATACGCAGTATTTT
CASVELGTDTQYF
>TRBJ1-4|NA|NA|TRBV7-9
TGTGCCAGCAGCCAGACAAGGAATGAAAAACTGTTTTTT
CASSQTRNEKLFF
>TRBJ2-3|TRBD1|NA|TRBV29-1
TGCAGCGTAAATGACAGGGGGCTGGCGGATACGCAGTATTTT
CSVNDRGLADTQYF
>TRBJ2-2|NA|once|TRBV5-1
TGCGCCAGCAGCCTTCGCAGATGGGGGCTCAACACCGGGGAGCTGTTTTTT
CASSLRRWGLNTGELFF
>TRBJ2-1|NA|NA|TRBV5-1
TGCGCCAGCAGGGACTATAGGGGGCAGTTCTTC
CASRDYRGQFF
>TRBJ1-5|NA|NA|TRBV6-5
TGTGCCAGCAGGACTGGACAAAATCAGCCCCAGCATTTT
CASRTGQNQPQHF
>TRBJ2-1|NA|NA|TRBV7-3
TGTGCCAGCAGCCCGCGGGGCCCATCCTACAATGAGCAGTTCTTC
CASSPRGPSYNEQFF
>TRBJ1-1|NA|NA|TRBV6-5
TGTGCCAGCAGTTACGGAGGGACCCTGAACACTGAAGCTTTCTTT
CASSYGGTLNTEAFF
>TRBJ2-7|TRBD1|NA|TRBV12-3/TRBV12-4
TGTGCCAGCAGTCTCAAGACAGGGTACGAGCAGTACTTC
CASSLKTGYEQYF
>TRBJ2-7|TRBD2|once|TRBV9
TGTGCCAGCAGCGGGACTAGCGGAACCTACGAGCAGTACTTC
CASSGTSGTYEQYF
>TRBJ1-6|NA|once|TRBV20-1
TGCAGTGCTAGTGAGTTCGGGGTGGAGAATTCACCCCTCCACTTT
CSASEFGVENSPLHF